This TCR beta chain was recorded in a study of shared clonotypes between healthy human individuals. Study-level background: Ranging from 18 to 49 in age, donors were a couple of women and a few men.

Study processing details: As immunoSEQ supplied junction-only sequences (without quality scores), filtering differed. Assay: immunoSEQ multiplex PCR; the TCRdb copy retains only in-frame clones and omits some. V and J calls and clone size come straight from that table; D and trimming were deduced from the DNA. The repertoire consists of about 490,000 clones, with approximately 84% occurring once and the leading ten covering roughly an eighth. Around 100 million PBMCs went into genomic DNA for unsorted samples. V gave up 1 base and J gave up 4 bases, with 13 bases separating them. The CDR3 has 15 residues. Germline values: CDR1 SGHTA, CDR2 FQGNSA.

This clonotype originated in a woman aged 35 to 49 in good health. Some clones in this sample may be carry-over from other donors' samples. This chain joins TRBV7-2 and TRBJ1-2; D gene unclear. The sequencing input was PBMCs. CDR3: CASSLVAGESYGYTF. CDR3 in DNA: TGTGCCAGCAGCTTAGTTGCGGGCGAGAGCTATGGCTACACCTTC.